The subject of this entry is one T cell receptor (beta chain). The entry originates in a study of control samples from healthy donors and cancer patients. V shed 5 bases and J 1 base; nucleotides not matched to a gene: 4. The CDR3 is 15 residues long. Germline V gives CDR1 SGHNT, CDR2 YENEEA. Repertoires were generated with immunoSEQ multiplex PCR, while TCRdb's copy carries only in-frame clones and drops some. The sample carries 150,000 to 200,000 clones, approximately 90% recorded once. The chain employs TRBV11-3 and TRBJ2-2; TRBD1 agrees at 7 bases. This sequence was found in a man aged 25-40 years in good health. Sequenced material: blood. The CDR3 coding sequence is TGTGCCAGCAGCAGGCGGACAGGGAACACCGGGGAGCTGTTTTTT. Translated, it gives CASSRRTGNTGELFF.